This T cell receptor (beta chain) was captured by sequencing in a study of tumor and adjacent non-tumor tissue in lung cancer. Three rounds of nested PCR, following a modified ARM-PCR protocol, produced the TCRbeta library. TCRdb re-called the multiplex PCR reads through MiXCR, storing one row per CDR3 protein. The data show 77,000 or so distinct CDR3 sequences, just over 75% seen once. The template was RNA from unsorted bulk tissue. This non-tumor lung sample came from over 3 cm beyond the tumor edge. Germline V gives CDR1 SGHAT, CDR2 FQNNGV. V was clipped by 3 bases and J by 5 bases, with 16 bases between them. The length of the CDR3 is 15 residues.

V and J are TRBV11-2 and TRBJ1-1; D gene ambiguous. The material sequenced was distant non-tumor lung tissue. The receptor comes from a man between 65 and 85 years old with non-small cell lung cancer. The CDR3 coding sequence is TGTGCCAGCAGCTTCGCCAAATCATGGAATACTGAAGCTTTCTTT. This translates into CASSFAKSWNTEAFF.